This entry lists 24 T cell receptor beta chains sequenced from one sample in a study of vaccination and CD4 T cells after COVID-19. Cultured CD4+ T-cell DNA underwent Oncomine TCR Beta short-read sequencing. Using its own MiXCR run on the PCR reads, TCRdb lists one record per CDR3 protein. The table lists around 18,000 distinct CDR3 sequences, roughly 56% of them singletons. No antigens are known for them. The time point: late sampling 161 to 241 days after vaccination in a few convalescent patients. Described treatment: roughly 11-day PBMC culture with coronavirus spike peptide pools or control peptides (ViraFEST assay). The sequencing here drew on CD4+ T cells from blood, cultured in vitro, taken about 7 months after SARS-CoV-2 vaccination. These receptors were collected from a human donor who had recovered from COVID-19.

This chain connects TRBV20-1 to TRBJ2-1, with 8 bases matching TRBD2. Germline V lookup: CDR1 DFQATT, CDR2 SNEGSKA (reference sequence). V dropped 3 bases and J dropped 4; count of bases not matched to a gene: 5. The CDR3 runs 14 residues. The CDR3 DNA reads TGCAGTGCTAGTTGGACTAGCCGATACAATGAGCAGTTCTTC. Encoded protein: CSASWTSRYNEQFF.

The chain combines TRBV7-8 with TRBJ2-3; no reliable D call. The germline V gene encodes CDR1 SGHVS and CDR2 FQNEAQ. The CDR3 covers 18 residues. V lost 0 bases and J lost 5, with 21 bases in between. CDR3 in amino acids: CASSLAFVGSEWKDTQYF. The CDR3 nucleotides read TGTGCCAGCAGCTTAGCCTTCGTCGGCAGTGAGTGGAAAGATACGCAGTATTTT. Full variable domain (rest looked up from reference TRBV7-8 and TRBJ2-3): GAGVSQSPRYKVAKRGQDVALRCDPISGHVSLFWYQQALGQGPEFLTYFQNEAQLDKSGLPSDRFFAERPEGSVSTLKIQRTQQEDSAVYLCASSLAFVGSEWKDTQYFGPGTRLTVL.

A note on this clonotype: The junction does not match germline at one end; this may be a read error. The rearrangement joins TRBV7-9 to TRBJ1-1, with D maybe TRBD1 (5 bases). The germline CDR1 and CDR2 sequences are SEHNR and FQNEAQ (reference sequence). The CDR3 runs 15 residues. The CDR3 protein is CVSSFVSGGDTEAFF. The CDR3 DNA reads TGTGTCAGCAGCTTCGTTTCGGGAGGGGACACTGAAGCTTTCTTT.

The gene calls are TRBV20-1 and TRBJ1-3, with D unresolved. V was shortened by 5 bases and J by 0 bases, with 5 bases between the two germline ends. The CDR3 covers 12 residues. Germline CDR1 is DFQATT and CDR2 is SNEGSKA (reference sequence). The CDR3 is CSAASSGNTIYF. CDR3 in DNA: TGCAGTGCTGCCAGCTCTGGAAACACCATATATTTT.

The chain carries TRBV7-9 and TRBJ2-1; 9 bases line up with TRBD2. J was trimmed by 15 bases and V by 2 bases; bases with no gene match: 8. The CDR3 totals 13 residues. The germline gives CDR1 SEHNR, CDR2 FQNEAQ (reference sequence). CDR3 coding DNA: TGTGCCAGCAGCTTATATTGGCGGGAGGGGCCGTTCTTC. It yields the protein CASSLYWREGPFF.

In its sample, this clonotype was seen a few times. This chain uses TRBV7-6 with TRBJ2-5, with 10 nucleotides matching TRBD2. There are 16 residues in the CDR3. The junction had 8 bases not matched to a gene; V was cut back by 5 bases and J by 2 bases. Germline CDR1 and CDR2: SGHVS and FNYEAQ. The chain's CDR3 is CASSQRLAGDQETQYF. DNA of the CDR3: TGTGCCAGCAGCCAACGACTAGCGGGTGATCAAGAGACCCAGTACTTC.

This clonotype was seen a few times. V is TRBV12-3 or TRBV12-4 and J is TRBJ1-5; possible D gene TRBD1, 5 bases. Between the trimmed V and J ends, which lost 4 bases and 4 bases, there was a span of 8 bases. The CDR3 spans 13 residues. CDR3 coding DNA: TGTGCCAGCAGTTCAGACAGAAATCAGCCCCAGCATTTT. Residues: CASSSDRNQPQHF.

This clonotype has only a few counts. The V gene is TRBV7-2, the J gene TRBJ1-1; D unclear. The germline gives CDR1 SGHTA, CDR2 FQGNSA. V lost 1 base and J 4 bases, leaving 7 bases between the germline ends. The CDR3 runs 13 residues. The CDR3 DNA sequence: TGTGCCAGCAGCTTAGAGCGTCGCACTGAAGCTTTCTTT. Translating gives CASSLERRTEAFF.

The chain has TRBV5-1 and TRBJ1-5; no clear D gene. CDR1 is SGHRS and CDR2 is YFSETQ in the germline V gene. CDR3 length: 14 amino acids. The V end lost 2 bases, the J end lost 6 bases, and 12 bases lay between the germline ends. In DNA, the CDR3 is TGCGCCAGCAGCTTAGATGGGTCGGGTCAGCCCCAGCATTTT. Its protein is CASSLDGSGQPQHF.

This clonotype is deemed medium-sized (0.01 to 0.1%). The chain carries TRBV27 and TRBJ1-1; the match to TRBD1 covers 10 bases. V gave up 5 bases and J gave up 1 base; unmatched junction bases: 4. The CDR3 covers 15 residues. CDR1 MNHEY and CDR2 SMNVEV come from the germline V gene (reference sequence). The CDR3 sequence: CASSPRQGANTEAFF. The CDR3 nucleotides are TGTGCCAGCAGTCCCCGACAGGGGGCGAACACTGAAGCTTTCTTT.

The rearrangement uses TRBV27 and TRBJ2-1; no clear D gene. With 4 bases removed from V and 5 bases from J, the gap between germline ends came to 12 bases. In germline, CDR1 is MNHEY, CDR2 SMNVEV (reference sequence). The CDR3 has 14 residues. The CDR3 bases are TGTGCCAGCAGTTCTCAATCCCTGCACAATGAGCAGTTCTTC. It translates to CASSSQSLHNEQFF.

Turning to this clonotype: At one boundary the junction diverges from the germline segment, which might be a read error. This chain connects TRBV7-9 to TRBJ2-3, with D unresolved. Germline V CDR1 and CDR2: SEHNR, FQNEAQ (reference sequence). CDR3 length: 13 residues. The CDR3 DNA reads as TGTGCCAGTAGCTTCCGAGACGCAGATACGCAGTATTTT. Translation: CASSFRDADTQYF. Complete variable domain (other parts from reference TRBV7-9 and TRBJ2-3): DTGVSQNPRHKITKRGQNVTFRCDPISEHNRLYWYRQTLGQGPEFLTYFQNEAQLEKSRLLSDRFSAERPKGSFSTLEIQRTEQGDSAMYLCASSFRDADTQYFGPGTRLTVL.

CDR3 residues: CASGPGGSQPQHF. The CDR3 DNA follows: TGTGCCAGCGGCCCTGGGGGGTCCCAGCCCCAGCATTTT. The chain uses TRBV7-9 and TRBJ1-5, with a tentative D call TRBD1 (5 bases). The CDR3 runs 13 residues. V shed 8 bases and J shed 7 bases, with 15 bases lying between them. In germline, CDR1 is SEHNR, CDR2 FQNEAQ (reference sequence).

The chain links TRBV27 to TRBJ1-1; D perhaps matches TRBD1 (5 bases). The V end was cut by 5 bases, the J end by 3 bases, with 22 bases between. CDR1 is MNHEY and CDR2 is SMNVEV in the germline V gene (reference sequence). This CDR3 is built from 17 residues. The CDR3 nucleotides read TGTGCCAGCAGTCCTCGACCCCCAGGGATACGGGACACTGAAGCTTTCTTT. Translated, it gives CASSPRPPGIRDTEAFF.

J is TRBJ1-1 and V is TRBV6-5, with TRBD1 as a possible D gene (5 bases). The CDR3 has 13 residues. V lost 0 bases and J 12 bases, leaving 14 bases between the germline ends. Germline V gene sequence: CDR1 MNHEY, CDR2 SVGAGI. The CDR3, as DNA: TGTGCCAGCAGTTACTCGAGCGAGGGGAGGACTTTCTTT. This translates into CASSYSSEGRTFF.

This clonotype has just one count. The chain combines TRBV20-1 with TRBJ2-3; a possible D gene is TRBD2 (6 bases). CDR1 is DFQATT and CDR2 is SNEGSKA in the germline V gene (reference sequence). The CDR3 has 14 amino acids. With 0 bases removed from V and 0 bases from J, the gap between germline ends came to 7 bases. Written as DNA, the CDR3 is TGCAGTGCTAGAGATGCGGGAAGCACAGATACGCAGTATTTT. This gives the protein CSARDAGSTDTQYF.

The V call is TRBV7-9, the J call TRBJ2-3; possibly TRBD1 or TRBD2 for D (5 bases each). This CDR3 is 15 amino acids long. The V end was cut by 6 bases, the J end by 4 bases, with 17 bases between. Germline CDR1 reads SEHNR; CDR2 reads FQNEAQ (reference sequence). The chain's CDR3 is CASRLGRSNPDTQYF. DNA of the CDR3: TGTGCCAGCAGGTTGGGACGGAGCAACCCAGATACGCAGTATTTT.

The chain has TRBV12-3 or TRBV12-4 and TRBJ2-3; possibly TRBD1 for D (6 bases). The CDR3 consists of 15 residues. Trimming cost V 4 bases and J 4 bases, with 15 bases left between them. The CDR3 here is CASSWKQGVADTQYF. The CDR3 DNA follows: TGTGCCAGCAGTTGGAAACAGGGAGTGGCAGATACGCAGTATTTT.

There are a few counts of this clonotype. This chain connects TRBV27 to TRBJ1-1; D ambiguous. V shed 7 bases and J shed 2 bases, with 11 bases lying between them. The germline V gene encodes CDR1 MNHEY and CDR2 SMNVEV (reference sequence). The CDR3 loop spans 13 amino acids. The CDR3 bases are TGTGCCAGCAAACTGTACTTCAACACTGAAGCTTTCTTT. Its protein is CASKLYFNTEAFF.

Only a few counts were recorded for this clonotype. CDR3 loop: CASSYSGDEQYF. The CDR3 DNA reads as TGTGCCAGCAGTTACTCGGGAGACGAGCAGTACTTC. V and J are TRBV6-2 or TRBV6-3 and TRBJ2-7, with a weak D call TRBD2 (5 bases). V dropped 0 bases and J dropped 5 bases, with 5 bases sitting between them. CDR1 and CDR2 (germline): MNHEY, SVGEGT. The CDR3 has 12 residues.

A few counts support this clonotype. The chain joins TRBV7-2 to TRBJ2-1, with TRBD2 matching over 7 bases. Germline V gene sequence: CDR1 SGHTA, CDR2 FQGNSA. The CDR3 loop spans 16 amino acids. The ends lost 0 bases at V and 7 bases at J; junction bases unmatched: 9. The CDR3 sequence is CASSLAGGVGGNEQFF. The CDR3, as DNA: TGTGCCAGCAGCTTAGCGGGAGGAGTGGGGGGGAATGAGCAGTTCTTC.

This sequence joins TRBV7-9 and TRBJ1-1; D is unresolved. The CDR3 covers 14 residues. Germline V CDR1 and CDR2: SEHNR, FQNEAQ (reference sequence). V dropped 6 bases and J dropped 0 bases, with 11 bases sitting between them. The CDR3: CASSFDGMNTEAFF. The CDR3 region has the DNA TGTGCCAGCAGTTTCGACGGAATGAACACTGAAGCTTTCTTT.

The chain couples TRBV20-1 to TRBJ2-2; perhaps TRBD1 as D (6 bases). CDR3 length equals 14 residues. Trimming left V 0 bases short and J 7 bases short, with 12 bases between. CDR1 DFQATT and CDR2 SNEGSKA come from the germline V gene (reference sequence). CDR3 nucleotides: TGCAGTGCTAGAGACTCTCACAGGGTCGGGGAGCTGTTTTTT. Its protein product is CSARDSHRVGELFF.

This clonotype has only a few counts. The chain is built from TRBV7-9 and TRBJ2-7, with D perhaps TRBD1 or TRBD2 (6 bases each). Germline CDR1 and CDR2: SEHNR and FQNEAQ (reference sequence). The CDR3 covers 15 residues. The V end was cut by 1 base, the J end by 2 bases, with 12 bases between. The CDR3 sequence: CASSLGVGGPYEQYF. The CDR3 DNA is TGTGCCAGCAGCTTAGGGGTTGGGGGGCCCTACGAGCAGTACTTC.